Listed here are 31 T cell receptor beta chains from one sample, sequenced in a study of shared clonotypes between healthy human individuals. TCRdb keeps only in-frame clones here, not all; method: immunoSEQ multiplex PCR. The sample has around 750,000 clones, 74% seen once. The sequenced sample consisted of memory CD4+ T cells sorted from blood. The subset here: CD45RA-negative fraction. These receptors were taken from a woman in her 30s in good health.

This clone has a handful of counts. The chain employs TRBV7-9 and TRBJ1-2; D unresolved. The CDR3 is made up of 13 amino acids. Germline CDR1 SEHNR, CDR2 FQNEAQ (reference sequence). Trimming shortened V by 2 bases and J by 8 bases, and 12 bases separated the two germline ends. CDR3 sequence reads: CASSLPGIEGYTF. CDR3 sequence (DNA): TGTGCCAGCAGCTTACCGGGAATTGAAGGCTACACCTTC.

V is TRBV11-2 and J is TRBJ1-2; D uncertain. The CDR3 length is 14 residues. Trimming shortened V by 1 base and J by 8 bases, and 14 bases separated the two germline ends. From germline, CDR1 is SGHAT and CDR2 FQNNGV. CDR3: CASSLVKVTGGYTF. The CDR3 DNA follows: TGTGCCAGCAGCTTAGTGAAGGTTACGGGAGGCTACACCTTC.

J is TRBJ2-7 and V is TRBV2; TRBD1 matches at 10 bases. V lost 6 bases to trimming and J lost 6 bases; unmatched junction nucleotides: 8. In germline, CDR1 is SNHLY, CDR2 FYNNEI. This CDR3 is 14 amino acids long. The CDR3 DNA reads as TGTGCCAGCAGACGGGACAGGGGTTCAGGCGAGCAGTACTTC. It is translated as CASRRDRGSGEQYF.

This chain links TRBV7-9 with TRBJ2-7; D unresolved. Trimming stripped 1 base from V and 3 bases from J, with 7 bases between. CDR3 length: 13 amino acids. Germline V CDR1 and CDR2: SEHNR, FQNEAQ (reference sequence). This CDR3 is CASSLDTFYEQYF. The CDR3 DNA sequence: TGTGCCAGCAGCTTAGACACCTTCTACGAGCAGTACTTC.

The chain combines TRBV5-1 with TRBJ2-2; 7 bases line up with TRBD1. With 0 bases clipped from V and 5 bases from J, the junction kept 4 bases outside the gene matches. Germline values: CDR1 SGHRS, CDR2 YFSETQ. The CDR3 is 15 amino acids. The CDR3 region has the DNA TGCGCCAGCAGCTTGGGAACAGGGGAGACCGGGGAGCTGTTTTTT. Protein sequence: CASSLGTGETGELFF.

A few counts support this clone. The chain joins TRBV6-1 to TRBJ2-7; 11 bases match TRBD2. There are 14 residues in the CDR3. Germline lookup yields CDR1 MNHNS and CDR2 SASEGT. V was clipped by 5 bases and J by 3 bases; unmatched bases: 3. This chain's CDR3 is CASSPTSGSYEQYF. The CDR3 region has the DNA TGTGCCAGCAGTCCTACTAGCGGGAGCTACGAGCAGTACTTC.

V is TRBV19 and J is TRBJ2-2, with D hard to call. CDR3 length: 14 residues. From germline, CDR1 is LNHDA and CDR2 SQIVND (reference sequence). The V end was cut by 7 bases, the J end by 4 bases, with 13 bases between. The CDR3 here is CASTGVGSTGELFF. CDR3 DNA sequence: TGTGCCAGTACTGGGGTGGGGTCCACCGGGGAGCTGTTTTTT.

The V gene is TRBV4-2, the J gene TRBJ1-5; possibly TRBD1 for D (5 bases). Trimming left V 3 bases short and J 6 bases short, with 18 bases between. This CDR3 contains 16 residues. Germline CDR1 and CDR2: LGHNA and YNFKEQ. CDR3 DNA sequence: TGTGCCAGCAGCCAGAACGTCGGAGGGGCTGTTCAGCCCCAGCATTTT. Translating it yields CASSQNVGGAVQPQHF.

The rearrangement uses TRBV5-1 and TRBJ2-7; possible D gene TRBD1, 6 bases. V was cut by 1 base and J by 5 bases, with 13 bases left in between. Germline V lookup: CDR1 SGHRS, CDR2 YFSETQ. CDR3 length: 14 residues. CDR3 amino acids: CASSLLGQPDEQYF. In DNA form, the CDR3 reads TGCGCCAGCAGCTTGCTAGGACAGCCAGACGAGCAGTACTTC. Supplemented by reference TRBV5-1 and TRBJ2-7, the full variable domain reads KAGVTQTPRYLIKTRGQQVTLSCSPISGHRSVSWYQQTPGQGLQFLFEYFSETQRNKGNFPGRFSGRQFSNSRSEMNVSTLELGDSALYLCASSLLGQPDEQYFGPGTRLTVT.

The V call is TRBV15, the J call TRBJ1-5; 7 positions agree with TRBD1. J was trimmed by 1 base and V by 4 bases; bases with no gene match: 4. In germline, CDR1 is LNHNV, CDR2 YYDKDF (reference sequence). This CDR3 is 15 amino acids long. The CDR3 DNA reads TGTGCCACCAGCATTGACAGGGCGAGCAATCAGCCCCAGCATTTT. Amino acids: CATSIDRASNQPQHF. Variable domain in full (rest from reference TRBV15 and TRBJ1-5): DAMVIQNPRYQVTQFGKPVTLSCSQTLNHNVMYWYQQKSSQAPKLLFHYYDKDFNNEADTPDNFQSRRPNTSFCFLDIRSPGLGDTAMYLCATSIDRASNQPQHFGDGTRLSIL.

Details on this clone: The sample contains more than one DNA sequence encoding this CDR3. This chain links TRBV28 with TRBJ2-7, with TRBD1 matching over 8 bases. Trimming took 6 bases from V and 2 from J; bases not matched to a gene: 6. The CDR3 covers 14 residues. Germline V gene sequence: CDR1 MDHEN, CDR2 SYDVKM. The CDR3 sequence: CASSQGAPPYEQYF. CDR3 nucleotides: TGTGCCAGCAGCCAGGGGGCCCCCCCCTACGAGCAGTACTTC.

The V and J genes are TRBV2 and TRBJ2-7; 9 bases match TRBD1. This CDR3 region has 15 residues. In germline, CDR1 is SNHLY, CDR2 FYNNEI. V was clipped by 4 bases and J by 6 bases; unmatched bases: 10. The CDR3 sequence is CASSVLTGGSGEQYF. CDR3 sequence (DNA): TGTGCCAGCAGTGTACTTACAGGGGGCTCCGGCGAGCAGTACTTC. Variable domain in full (rest from reference TRBV2 and TRBJ2-7): EPEVTQTPSHQVTQMGQEVILRCVPISNHLYFYWYRQILGQKVEFLVSFYNNEISEKSEIFDDQFSVERPDGSNFTLKIRSTKLEDSAMYFCASSVLTGGSGEQYFGPGTRLTVT.

Ten or more counts support this clone. The chain employs TRBV19 and TRBJ2-7; D may correspond to TRBD1 or TRBD2 (5 bases each). The CDR3 has 13 residues. V was shortened by 3 bases and J by 4 bases, with 10 bases between the two germline ends. Germline values: CDR1 LNHDA, CDR2 SQIVND (reference sequence). CDR3 amino acids: CASSMQGRYEQYF. The DNA for the CDR3 is TGTGCCAGTAGTATGCAGGGACGGTACGAGCAGTACTTC.

V gene TRBV2 combines with J gene TRBJ2-1, with TRBD1 matching over 10 bases. The CDR3 covers 14 residues. Germline V lookup: CDR1 SNHLY, CDR2 FYNNEI. Trimming took 2 bases from V and 9 from J; bases not matched to a gene: 4. The CDR3 protein is CASSERQGASEQFF. Written as DNA, the CDR3 is TGTGCCAGCAGTGAAAGACAGGGGGCAAGTGAGCAGTTCTTC.

The table lists this clone with a few counts. This sequence joins TRBV6-1 and TRBJ1-5; D is possibly TRBD1 (5 bases). Germline loops: CDR1 MNHNS, CDR2 SASEGT. This CDR3 contains 17 residues. Trimming left V 3 bases short and J 2 bases short, with 17 bases between. The chain's CDR3 is CASSDARGGIGNQPQHF. The CDR3 nucleotides read TGTGCCAGCAGTGACGCCCGGGGGGGTATTGGCAATCAGCCCCAGCATTTT.

This clone has only a few counts. The genes are TRBV6-5 and TRBJ2-3; D remains ambiguous. The V end was cut by 2 bases, the J end by 4 bases, with 10 bases between. This CDR3 region has 14 residues. CDR1 and CDR2 (germline): MNHEY, SVGAGI. CDR3 coding DNA: TGTGCCAGCAGTTACGACGAAGTCGCAGATACGCAGTATTTT. This encodes CASSYDEVADTQYF.

J is TRBJ2-3 and V is TRBV28; D may match TRBD1 or TRBD2 (5 bases each). Germline loops: CDR1 MDHEN, CDR2 SYDVKM. CDR3 length equals 16 residues. V dropped 2 bases and J dropped 5 bases, with 17 bases sitting between them. In nucleotides, the CDR3 is TGTGCCAGCAGTTTAGGGGGTGGCAGGGCCGGAGATACGCAGTATTTT. Amino acids: CASSLGGGRAGDTQYF. The variable domain in full, with the rest retrieved from reference TRBV28 and TRBJ2-3, is DVKVTQSSRYLVKRTGEKVFLECVQDMDHENMFWYRQDPGLGLRLIYFSYDVKMKEKGDIPEGYSVSREKKERFSLILESASTNQTSMYLCASSLGGGRAGDTQYFGPGTRLTVL.

The chain joins TRBV18 to TRBJ2-7; TRBD1 agrees at 10 bases. Trimming at V came to 4 bases and at J to 6 bases, leaving 9 bases not matched to a gene. Germline-derived CDR1 and CDR2 are KGHSH and LQKENI. This CDR3 contains 15 residues. CDR3 protein: CASSRGGTGVGEQYF. The CDR3 coding sequence is TGTGCCAGCTCACGTGGGGGGACAGGGGTTGGCGAGCAGTACTTC.

The chain links TRBV7-9 to TRBJ2-1, with 13 bases that match TRBD2. With V trimmed by 4 bases and J by 7 bases, 4 bases remained unmatched. The CDR3 length is 15 residues. CDR1 is SEHNR, CDR2 FQNEAQ, per germline (reference sequence). The CDR3 sequence is CASSSRLAGGNEQFF. DNA of the CDR3: TGTGCCAGCAGCTCACGACTAGCGGGAGGTAATGAGCAGTTCTTC.

The CDR3 here is CASSEDAGGNQPQHF. CDR3 coding DNA: TGTGCCAGCAGTGAAGATGCTGGCGGCAATCAGCCCCAGCATTTT. This chain links TRBV6-1 with TRBJ1-5; D unresolved. This CDR3 is 15 amino acids long. The germline CDR1 and CDR2 sequences are MNHNS and SASEGT. V lost 1 base and J lost 2, with 9 bases in between.

Note on this clone: This same CDR3 is encoded by further DNA sequences in the sample. V gene TRBV5-4 combines with J gene TRBJ2-7, with D possibly being TRBD2 (7 bases). CDR3 length: 15 residues. Per germline, CDR1 SGHNT and CDR2 YYREEE (reference sequence). V lost 4 bases, J lost 0 bases, and 14 bases lay in between. The CDR3 DNA reads as TGTGCCAGCAGCCGGGGAGGGGGTACCTCCTACGAGCAGTACTTC. This codes for CASSRGGGTSYEQYF.

The CDR3 spells CASSPRGLSGNTIYF. For the CDR3, the DNA is TGTGCCAGCAGCCCTCGGGGGTTAAGTGGAAACACCATATATTTT. The chain joins TRBV9 to TRBJ1-3; D may be TRBD1 (5 bases). Germline V CDR1 and CDR2: SGDLS, YYNGEE. The CDR3 is made up of 15 amino acids. The germline V and J ends were trimmed by 4 bases and 3 bases, with 14 bases remaining between them.

To note about this clone: The sample has other DNA sequences that encode this CDR3 too. The genes are TRBV30 and TRBJ2-5, with D possibly matching TRBD2 (5 bases). The V gene lost 0 bases and the J gene lost 1 base, with 9 bases spanning the gap. The V gene's germline CDR1 is GTSNPN and CDR2 SVGIG (reference sequence). The CDR3 extends over 14 amino acids. This CDR3 is CAWSVRGIQETQYF. The CDR3 DNA is TGTGCCTGGAGTGTACGGGGTATCCAAGAGACCCAGTACTTC.

In the case of this clone: This may stem from a read error, because a much larger clone lies one nucleotide away. V is TRBV11-2 and J is TRBJ2-1; 9 nucleotides match TRBD2. J lost 4 bases, V lost 3 bases, and 1 base had no gene match. This CDR3 has 14 residues. Per germline, CDR1 SGHAT and CDR2 FQNNGV. The CDR3 DNA is TGTGCCAGCAGCTTCGCGGGAGGGTACAATGAGCAGTTCTTC. Its translation is CASSFAGGYNEQFF. Based on the CDR3 plus reference TRBV11-2 and TRBJ2-1, the full variable domain is EAGVAQSPRYKIIEKRQSVAFWCNPISGHATLYWYQQILGQGPKLLIQFQNNGVVDDSQLPKDRFSAERLKGVDSTLKIQPAKLEDSAVYLCASSFAGGYNEQFFGPGTRLTVL.

The chain uses TRBV21-1 and TRBJ2-1; TRBD1, as called in the table, went unchecked against the DNA. TRBV21-1 is an annotated pseudogene. The CDR3 is made up of 13 amino acids. CDR3 loop: CASSMTANNEQFF. CDR3 DNA: TGTGCCAGCAGCATGACAGCCAACAATGAGCAGTTCTTC.

This clone came up many times. This chain links TRBV29-1 with TRBJ2-3; D gene uncertain. V dropped 5 bases and J dropped 2 bases, with 17 bases sitting between them. CDR1 and CDR2 (germline): SQVTM, ANQGSEA. The CDR3 has 15 amino acids. As DNA, the CDR3 is TGCAGCGTTCGACTTCCGTTTCTTTACACAGATACGCAGTATTTT. Residues: CSVRLPFLYTDTQYF.

The CDR3 here is CASSLDRERTDTQYF. The CDR3 DNA follows: TGTGCCAGCAGCTTAGACAGGGAGCGCACAGATACGCAGTATTTT. This rearrangement joins TRBV11-2 to TRBJ2-3; D may be TRBD1 or TRBD2 (5 bases each). The V gene lost 0 bases and the J gene lost 1 base, with 8 bases spanning the gap. CDR1 is SGHAT and CDR2 is FQNNGV in the germline V gene. This CDR3 has 15 residues.

The rearrangement links TRBV7-6 to TRBJ2-1; 12 positions match TRBD2. V lost 1 base to trimming and J lost 6 bases; unmatched junction nucleotides: 7. The germline CDR1 and CDR2 sequences are SGHVS and FNYEAQ. This CDR3 spans 17 amino acids. This CDR3 reads CASSLGLLAGGPNEQFF. The CDR3, as DNA: TGTGCCAGCAGCTTAGGGCTGCTAGCGGGAGGGCCCAATGAGCAGTTCTTC. The variable domain in full, completed from reference TRBV7-6 and TRBJ2-1, reads GAGVSQSPRYKVTKRGQDVALRCDPISGHVSLYWYRQALGQGPEFLTYFNYEAQQDKSGLPNDRFSAERPEGSISTLTIQRTEQRDSAMYRCASSLGLLAGGPNEQFFGPGTRLTVL.

In this sample, this clone turned up a few times. Other DNA sequences from this sample encode an identical CDR3 as well. V and J are TRBV29-1 and TRBJ2-5; 8 bases are a match to TRBD1. The CDR3 has 12 residues. V lost 6 bases, J lost 5 bases, and 5 bases stayed unmatched. Germline values: CDR1 SQVTM, CDR2 ANQGSEA. The CDR3 is CSVRTGLETQYF. Here the CDR3 DNA reads TGCAGCGTCCGGACAGGGCTGGAGACCCAGTACTTC.

The chain uses TRBV7-4 and TRBJ2-7, with 11 bases matching TRBD1. V was pared by 4 bases and J by 6 bases, with 5 bases of the junction left unmatched. This CDR3 is built from 14 residues. Germline loops: CDR1 SGHVT, CDR2 SQSDAQ. CDR3 in DNA: TGTGCCAGCAGCTCTCGGACAGGGGGCCCCGAGCAGTACTTC. Protein product: CASSSRTGGPEQYF.

This chain links TRBV9 with TRBJ1-1; possible D gene TRBD1, 5 bases. The germline V and J ends were trimmed by 3 bases and 1 base, with 22 bases remaining between them. Germline-derived CDR1 and CDR2 are SGDLS and YYNGEE. This CDR3 comprises 18 residues. The CDR3, as DNA: TGTGCCAGCAGCGCCCCCTGGGGACGAGGGCGTAAGAACACTGAAGCTTTCTTT. Amino acid sequence: CASSAPWGRGRKNTEAFF. Supplemented by reference TRBV9 and TRBJ1-1, the full variable domain reads DSGVTQTPKHLITATGQRVTLRCSPRSGDLSVYWYQQSLDQGLQFLIQYYNGEERAKGNILERFSAQQFPDLHSELNLSSLELGDSALYFCASSAPWGRGRKNTEAFFGQGTRLTVV.